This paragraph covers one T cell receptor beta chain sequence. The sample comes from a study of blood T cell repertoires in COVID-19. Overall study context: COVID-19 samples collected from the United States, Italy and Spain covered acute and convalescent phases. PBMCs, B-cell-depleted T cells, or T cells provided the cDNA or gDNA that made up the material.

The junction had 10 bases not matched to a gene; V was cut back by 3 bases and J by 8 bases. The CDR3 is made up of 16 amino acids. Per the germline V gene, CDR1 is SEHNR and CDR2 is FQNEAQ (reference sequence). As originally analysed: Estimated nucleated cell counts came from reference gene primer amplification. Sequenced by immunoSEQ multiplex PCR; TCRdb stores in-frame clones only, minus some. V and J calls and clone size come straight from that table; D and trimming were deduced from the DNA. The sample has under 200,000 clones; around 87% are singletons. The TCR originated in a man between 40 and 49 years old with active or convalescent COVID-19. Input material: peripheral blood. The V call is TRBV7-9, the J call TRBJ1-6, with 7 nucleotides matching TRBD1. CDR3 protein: CASSLGTEFGDSPLHF. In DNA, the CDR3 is TGTGCCAGCAGCTTGGGGACAGAGTTCGGGGATTCACCCCTCCACTTT. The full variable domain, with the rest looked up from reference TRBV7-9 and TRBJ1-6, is DTGVSQNPRHKITKRGQNVTFRCDPISEHNRLYWYRQTLGQGPEFLTYFQNEAQLEKSRLLSDRFSAERPKGSFSTLEIQRTEQGDSAMYLCASSLGTEFGDSPLHFGNGTRLTVT.